This T cell receptor (beta chain) is from a study of blood T cells in healthy people across ages. Study-level results: Among T cells, TCR beta diversity per million cells dropped roughly linearly as age rose. PBMCs went unsorted, and a conclusive naive versus antigen-experienced comparison was therefore prevented.

Comment on this clonotype: Its cognate antigen is unknown.

The use of a sample-barcoded 5' primer and a J-beta primer mix characterized a second PCR of 7 to 11 cycles. A template-switch adaptor with 12 random nucleotides tagged each cDNA molecule. TCRdb redid the calling of the 5' RACE reads with MiXCR, one entry per CDR3 protein. This sample has about 1,600,000 distinct CDR3 sequences, with around two fifths found just once. This sequence was found in a woman younger than 30 in good health. The sample taken for sequencing was blood.

The CDR3 loop is CASSYSSASNTEAFF. Written as DNA, the CDR3 is TGTGCCAGCAGTTACTCGAGTGCATCAAACACTGAAGCTTTCTTT. The chain recombines TRBV6-5 with TRBJ1-1; the D is unclear. The CDR3 has 15 amino acids. Germline V gene data show CDR1 as MNHEY and CDR2 as SVGAGI. V was pared by 0 bases and J by 2 bases, with 10 bases between.